This passage covers 18 T cell receptor beta chains from one sample sequenced in a study of PD-L1 blockade in urothelial cancer. Clones were sequenced by immunoSEQ multiplex PCR, and TCRdb holds only the in-frame ones, with some missing. The table shows about 52,000 clones, with approximately 72% occurring only once. Noted time point: pretreatment peripheral blood. The input for sequencing was PBMCs, taken around atezolizumab (anti-PD-L1) treatment. The receptors were sampled from a man aged 65 to 85 with urothelial cancer.

This clone was seen just once. The chain has TRBV5-6 and TRBJ1-4; the D gene is possibly TRBD1 (6 bases). CDR1 is SGHDT, CDR2 YYEEEE, per germline. Trimming shortened V by 3 bases and J by 2 bases, and 11 bases separated the two germline ends. The CDR3 length is 15 residues. CDR3 nucleotides: TGTGCCAGCAGCTCCCCAGACAGGACTAATGAAAAACTGTTTTTT. Amino acids: CASSSPDRTNEKLFF.

The chain has TRBV29-1 and TRBJ1-2; no clear D gene. The CDR3 is 11 residues long. The V gene lost 1 base and the J gene lost 9 bases, with 9 bases spanning the gap. The V gene's germline CDR1 is SQVTM and CDR2 ANQGSEA. CDR3 nucleotides: TGCAGCGTTGAAGGCGGGAGAAGCTACACCTTC. It specifies CSVEGGRSYTF.

The chain links TRBV5-1 to TRBJ2-5; 9 bases match TRBD2. Germline V CDR1 and CDR2: SGHRS, YFSETQ. V shed 1 base, J shed 4 bases, and the junction held 5 bases outside the gene matches. The CDR3 spans 15 residues. CDR3 protein: CASSLRLAGIETQYF. DNA for the CDR3: TGCGCCAGCAGCTTGCGTCTAGCGGGGATAGAGACCCAGTACTTC.

In its sample, this clone was seen once. This chain joins TRBV30 and TRBJ1-5; D not certain. CDR3 size: 13 residues. Per germline, CDR1 GTSNPN and CDR2 SVGIG (reference sequence). Trimming left V 6 bases short and J 5 bases short, with 14 bases between. CDR3 nucleotides: TGTGCCTGCGGGGATCGGGTTGATCAGCCCCAGCATTTT. The encoded protein is CACGDRVDQPQHF. Filled out from reference TRBV30 and TRBJ1-5, the complete variable domain reads SQTIHQWPATLVQPVGSPLSLECTVEGTSNPNLYWYRQAAGRGLQLLFYSVGIGQISSEVPQNLSASRPQDRQFILSSKKLLLSDSGFYLCACGDRVDQPQHFGDGTRLSIL.

This chain uses TRBV2 with TRBJ2-2; no definite D call. V was clipped by 0 bases and J by 7 bases, with 9 bases between them. Germline-derived CDR1 and CDR2 are SNHLY and FYNNEI. The CDR3 is 14 residues long. The CDR3 sequence: CASSEALVFGELFF. CDR3 DNA sequence: TGTGCCAGCAGTGAAGCGTTAGTATTCGGGGAGCTGTTTTTT.

This chain connects TRBV10-3 to TRBJ2-1, with TRBD2 as a possible D gene (5 bases). Trimming cost V 3 bases and J 11 bases, with 8 bases left between them. The CDR3 totals 11 residues. CDR1 ENHRY and CDR2 SYGVKD come from the germline V gene. The CDR3 region has the DNA TGTGCCATCAGTGATGCGACTAAGCAGTTCTTC. Translating gives CAISDATKQFF.

The sample holds a few counts of this clone. The chain employs TRBV7-3 and TRBJ2-1; 9 nucleotides line up with TRBD2. This CDR3 region has 16 residues. From germline, CDR1 is SGHTA and CDR2 FQGTGA. V dropped 5 bases and J dropped 8; count of bases not matched to a gene: 13. The CDR3 loop reads CASSPLAGGPGDEQFF. The CDR3 DNA is TGTGCCAGCAGCCCGTTGGCGGGAGGGCCAGGAGATGAGCAGTTCTTC.

The genes are TRBV6-5 and TRBJ1-6, with a tentative D call TRBD1 (6 bases). The germline V gene encodes CDR1 MNHEY and CDR2 SVGAGI. The CDR3 has 13 amino acids. The V gene lost 6 bases and the J gene lost 8 bases, with 11 bases spanning the gap. The CDR3 loop is CASSEYRDSPLHF. CDR3 bases: TGTGCCAGCAGCGAATACAGGGATTCACCCCTCCACTTT.

The chain carries TRBV5-1 and TRBJ2-7, with TRBD1 identical over 8 bases. V lost 1 base, J lost 5 bases, and 5 bases stayed unmatched. The CDR3 runs 14 residues. CDR1 is SGHRS, CDR2 YFSETQ, per germline. CDR3 amino acids: CASSLLTGANEQYF. The DNA for the CDR3 is TGCGCCAGCAGCTTGTTGACAGGGGCTAACGAGCAGTACTTC.

The chain uses TRBV18 and TRBJ2-3; TRBD1 aligns across 7 bases. The CDR3 is 16 amino acids. V lost 1 base and J lost 1; bases outside the gene matches: 5. CDR1 and CDR2 (germline): KGHSH, LQKENI. The CDR3 nucleotides read TGTGCCAGCTCACCACAGACAGGGATTCGCACAGATACGCAGTATTTT. Amino acid sequence: CASSPQTGIRTDTQYF.

This rearrangement joins TRBV27 to TRBJ2-5; 8 bases match TRBD2. Germline V gene sequence: CDR1 MNHEY, CDR2 SMNVEV (reference sequence). The CDR3 runs to 15 residues. J lost 2 bases, V lost 5 bases, and 7 bases had no gene match. The CDR3 here is CASSPAGARQETQYF. The CDR3 bases are TGTGCCAGCAGTCCAGCGGGGGCGCGACAAGAGACCCAGTACTTC.

The genes are TRBV6-1 and TRBJ2-3, with D possibly TRBD1 on 5 matching bases. The ends were cut back, 3 bases at V and 0 bases at J, with 13 bases in the middle. The CDR3 is 16 amino acids. CDR1 and CDR2 (germline): MNHNS, SASEGT. The CDR3 is CASSDKWAGSTDTQYF. The CDR3 DNA reads as TGTGCCAGCAGTGATAAGTGGGCAGGGAGCACAGATACGCAGTATTTT.

CDR3 in amino acids: CASSPRAGGFYEQYF. DNA of the CDR3: TGTGCCAGCAGCCCCCGCGCGGGGGGGTTCTACGAGCAGTACTTC. The chain carries TRBV7-2 and TRBJ2-7; 9 nucleotides match TRBD2. Per the germline V gene, CDR1 is SGHTA and CDR2 is FQGNSA. V lost 5 bases, J lost 3 bases, and 8 bases stayed unmatched. The CDR3 totals 15 residues.

CDR3 nucleotides: TGCGCCAGCCACCTCGGCGGGGGCGCTCTCACTGAGCAGTTCTTC. Its translation: CASHLGGGALTEQFF. The chain employs TRBV10-2 and TRBJ2-1; a weak D match, TRBD2 (7 bases). The CDR3 loop spans 15 amino acids. Germline CDR1 and CDR2: WSHSY and SAAADI. V lost 8 bases and J 9 bases, leaving 23 bases between the germline ends.

This CDR3 is CASIVAGGPSYEQYF. CDR3 nucleotide sequence: TGTGCCAGCATTGTAGCGGGAGGCCCCTCCTACGAGCAGTACTTC. J is TRBJ2-7 and V is TRBV2; 10 bases align to TRBD2. J lost 0 bases, V lost 7 bases, and 6 bases had no gene match. The length of the CDR3 is 15 residues. Germline loops: CDR1 SNHLY, CDR2 FYNNEI.

The V gene is TRBV19, the J gene TRBJ2-5; D is unclear. The CDR3 length is 14 residues. V lost 3 bases to trimming and J lost 5 bases, with 13 bases between them. The germline V gene encodes CDR1 LNHDA and CDR2 SQIVND (reference sequence). The CDR3 is CASSMGSPAETQYF. The CDR3 DNA reads TGTGCCAGTAGTATGGGCAGCCCGGCTGAGACCCAGTACTTC.

The CDR3 DNA sequence: TGTGCCAGCAGCCCCCTTTACCGGAGGCACACTGAAGCTTTCTTT. Translated, it gives CASSPLYRRHTEAFF. The chain has TRBV7-8 and TRBJ1-1; no definite D call. The CDR3 sequence is 15 residues long. Trimming removed 5 bases from V and 3 bases from J, with 16 bases in between. CDR1 is SGHVS, CDR2 FQNEAQ, per germline. The full variable domain, with the rest looked up from reference TRBV7-8 and TRBJ1-1, is GAGVSQSPRYKVAKRGQDVALRCDPISGHVSLFWYQQALGQGPEFLTYFQNEAQLDKSGLPSDRFFAERPEGSVSTLKIQRTQQEDSAVYLCASSPLYRRHTEAFFGQGTRLTVV.

The J gene is TRBJ1-3, the V gene TRBV21-1; TRBD1 is the table's D call, not checked against the DNA. TRBV21-1 is a documented pseudogene. The CDR3 length is 16 residues. This CDR3 is CASSTPWQGKGNTIYF. CDR3 DNA sequence: TGTGCCAGCAGCACCCCCTGGCAGGGGAAGGGAAACACCATATATTTT.